The 5 T cell receptor beta chains in this list originate from one sample, sequenced in a study of T cells in Graves' hyperthyroidism and ophthalmopathy. Amplified regions were TCR beta CDR3 sequences from RNA transcripts. The HTBI primer set was used in a first-round RT-PCR of the TCR CDR3. TCRdb reprocessed the multiplex PCR reads via MiXCR and lists one record per CDR3 protein. This sample has fewer than 850,000 distinct CDR3 sequences, with roughly a sixth found just once. Sequencing was performed on blood. These receptors all stem from a man aged 45-65 years with Graves' hyperthyroidism.

The J gene is TRBJ2-2, the V gene TRBV19; possible D gene TRBD2, 6 bases. The length of the CDR3 is 18 residues. Germline lookup yields CDR1 LNHDA and CDR2 SQIVND (reference sequence). V was clipped by 1 base and J by 0 bases, with 15 bases between them. The CDR3 region is CASSIARPGRSNTGELFF. DNA of the CDR3: TGTGCCAGTAGTATAGCCCGTCCCGGGAGATCGAACACCGGGGAGCTGTTTTTT.

This clonotype was seen a handful of times. The chain uses TRBV6-2 or TRBV6-3 and TRBJ2-1; TRBD1 aligns across 9 bases. Trimming removed 5 bases from V and 3 bases from J; junction bases left unmatched: 2. The germline V gene has CDR1 MNHEY and CDR2 SVGEGT. CDR3 length: 14 residues. CDR3 protein: CASSRTGDYNEQFF. Here the CDR3 DNA reads TGTGCCAGCAGTCGGACAGGGGACTACAATGAGCAGTTCTTC.

This clonotype was picked up many times. This chain joins TRBV12-3 or TRBV12-4 and TRBJ1-1; TRBD1 matches 8 bases. Germline trimming cut 6 bases from V and 5 bases from J; bases unmatched to any gene: 8. The CDR3 is 14 amino acids. The DNA for the CDR3 is TGTGCCAGCAGATCACAGGGGGGGGAGACTGAAGCTTTCTTT. Protein sequence: CASRSQGGETEAFF.

This clonotype was seen ten or more times. The V call is TRBV2, the J call TRBJ2-7, with D perhaps matching TRBD1 (7 bases). Germline V gene data show CDR1 as SNHLY and CDR2 as FYNNEI. The ends were cut back, 3 bases at V and 2 bases at J, with 23 bases in the middle. The CDR3 runs to 18 residues. CDR3 in amino acids: CASSDPGGWDRDAYEQYF. In DNA, the CDR3 is TGTGCCAGCAGTGATCCCGGAGGGTGGGACAGAGATGCCTACGAGCAGTACTTC.

This chain joins TRBV12-3 or TRBV12-4 and TRBJ1-1; a possible D gene is TRBD1 (6 bases). Trimming took 5 bases from V and 2 from J, leaving 18 bases between them. The CDR3 runs to 16 residues. The CDR3 here is CASSPLPGQANTEAFF. Here the CDR3 DNA reads TGTGCCAGCAGTCCGCTTCCGGGACAAGCAAACACTGAAGCTTTCTTT.